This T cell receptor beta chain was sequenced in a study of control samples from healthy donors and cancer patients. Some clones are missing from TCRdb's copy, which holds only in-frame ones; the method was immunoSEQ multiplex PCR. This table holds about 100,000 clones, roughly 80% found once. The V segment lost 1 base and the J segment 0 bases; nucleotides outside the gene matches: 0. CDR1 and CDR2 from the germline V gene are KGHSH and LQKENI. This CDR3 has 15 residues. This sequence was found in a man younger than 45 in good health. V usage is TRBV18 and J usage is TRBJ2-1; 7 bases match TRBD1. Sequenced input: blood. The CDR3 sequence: CASSPRDSSYNEQFF. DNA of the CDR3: TGTGCCAGCTCACCACGGGACAGCTCCTACAATGAGCAGTTCTTC.